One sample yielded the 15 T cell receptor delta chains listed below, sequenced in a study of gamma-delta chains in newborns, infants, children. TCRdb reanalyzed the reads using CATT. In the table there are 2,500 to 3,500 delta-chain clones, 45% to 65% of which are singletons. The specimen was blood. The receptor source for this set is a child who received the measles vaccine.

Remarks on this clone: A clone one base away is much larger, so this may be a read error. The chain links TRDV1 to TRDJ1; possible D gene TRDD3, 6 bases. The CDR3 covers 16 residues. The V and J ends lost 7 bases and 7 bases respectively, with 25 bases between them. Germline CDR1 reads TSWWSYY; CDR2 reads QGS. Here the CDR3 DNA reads TGTGCTCTTGACTGGCTCTACCGACCTATACTGGGTAAACTCATCTTT. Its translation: CALDWLYRPILGKLIF.

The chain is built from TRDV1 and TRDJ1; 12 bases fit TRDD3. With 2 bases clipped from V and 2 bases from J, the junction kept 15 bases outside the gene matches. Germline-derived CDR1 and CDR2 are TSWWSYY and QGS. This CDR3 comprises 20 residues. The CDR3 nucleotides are TGTGCTCTTGGGGAAGAAAGAAGGCGTACTGGGGGATACCGTACCGATAAACTCATCTTT. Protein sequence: CALGEERRRTGGYRTDKLIF.

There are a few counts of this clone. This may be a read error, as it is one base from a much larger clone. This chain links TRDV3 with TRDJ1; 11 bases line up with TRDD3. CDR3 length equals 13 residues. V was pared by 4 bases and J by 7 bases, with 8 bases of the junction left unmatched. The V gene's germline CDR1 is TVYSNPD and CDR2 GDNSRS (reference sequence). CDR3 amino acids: CASRAGGYLKLIF. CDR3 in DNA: TGTGCCTCTAGAGCTGGGGGATACCTTAAACTCATCTTT.

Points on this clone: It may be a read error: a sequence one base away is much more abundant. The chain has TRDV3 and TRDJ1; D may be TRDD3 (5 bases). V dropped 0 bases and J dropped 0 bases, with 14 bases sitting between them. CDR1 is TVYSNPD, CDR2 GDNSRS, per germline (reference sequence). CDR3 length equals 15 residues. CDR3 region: CAFSLRDAYTDKLIF. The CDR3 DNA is TGTGCCTTTAGTCTGAGGGATGCGTACACCGATAAACTCATCTTT.

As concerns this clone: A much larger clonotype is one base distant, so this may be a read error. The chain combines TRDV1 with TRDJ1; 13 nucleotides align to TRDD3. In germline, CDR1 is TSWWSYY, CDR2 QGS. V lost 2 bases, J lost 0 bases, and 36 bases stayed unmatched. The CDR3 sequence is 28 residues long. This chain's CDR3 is CALGENVPHSYPLYWGIRHLFYTDKLIF. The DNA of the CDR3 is TGTGCTCTTGGGGAAAACGTCCCTCATTCCTACCCTCTGTACTGGGGGATACGGCACCTATTTTACACCGATAAACTCATCTTT.

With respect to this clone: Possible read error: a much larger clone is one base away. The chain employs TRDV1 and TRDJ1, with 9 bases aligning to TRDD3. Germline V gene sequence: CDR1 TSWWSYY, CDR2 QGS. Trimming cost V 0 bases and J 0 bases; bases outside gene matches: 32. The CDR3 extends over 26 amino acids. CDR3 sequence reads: CALGELAYIAHHVCVLGDPYTDKLIF. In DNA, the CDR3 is TGTGCTCTTGGGGAACTAGCCTATATCGCCCACCACGTTTGCGTACTGGGGGACCCCTACACCGATAAACTCATCTTT.

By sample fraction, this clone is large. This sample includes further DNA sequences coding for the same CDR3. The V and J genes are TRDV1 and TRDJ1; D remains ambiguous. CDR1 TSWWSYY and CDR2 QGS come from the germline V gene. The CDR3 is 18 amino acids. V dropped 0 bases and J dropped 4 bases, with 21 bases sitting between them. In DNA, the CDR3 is TGTGCTCTTGGGGAACTTATCTCCTCCTGGACCCTCGTCGATAAACTCATCTTT. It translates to CALGELISSWTLVDKLIF.

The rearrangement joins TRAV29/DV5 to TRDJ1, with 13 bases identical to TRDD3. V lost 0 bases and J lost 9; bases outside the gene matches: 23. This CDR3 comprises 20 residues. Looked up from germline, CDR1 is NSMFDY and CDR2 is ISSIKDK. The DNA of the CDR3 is TGTGCAGCAAGCGTGGATGCGCACCTCATGTACTGGGGGATACGAGAGGAACTCATCTTT. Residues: CAASVDAHLMYWGIREELIF.

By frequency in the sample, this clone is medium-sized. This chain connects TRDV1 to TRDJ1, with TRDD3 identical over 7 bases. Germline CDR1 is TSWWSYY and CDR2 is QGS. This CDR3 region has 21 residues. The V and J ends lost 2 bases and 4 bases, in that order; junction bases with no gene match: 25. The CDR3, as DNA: TGTGCTCTTGGGGAAGAGGAGTGTAGCCCTTTCGTACTGGGGACCTACGATAAACTCATCTTT. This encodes CALGEEECSPFVLGTYDKLIF.

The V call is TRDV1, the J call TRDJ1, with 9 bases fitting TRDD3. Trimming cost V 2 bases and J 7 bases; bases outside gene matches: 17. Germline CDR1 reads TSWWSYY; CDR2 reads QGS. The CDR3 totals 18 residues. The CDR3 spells CALGEGSYRGIPKVKLIF. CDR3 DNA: TGTGCTCTTGGGGAAGGGTCCTACCGGGGGATACCTAAAGTTAAACTCATCTTT.

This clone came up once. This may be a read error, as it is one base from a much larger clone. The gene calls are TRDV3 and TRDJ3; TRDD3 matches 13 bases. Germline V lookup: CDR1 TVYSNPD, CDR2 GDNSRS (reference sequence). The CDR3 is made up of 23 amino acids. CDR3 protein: CAFSEVLRPYWGIRAWDTRQIFF. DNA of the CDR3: TGTGCCTTTAGTGAGGTCTTGCGACCGTACTGGGGGATACGGGCCTGGGACACCCGACAGATTTTTTTC.

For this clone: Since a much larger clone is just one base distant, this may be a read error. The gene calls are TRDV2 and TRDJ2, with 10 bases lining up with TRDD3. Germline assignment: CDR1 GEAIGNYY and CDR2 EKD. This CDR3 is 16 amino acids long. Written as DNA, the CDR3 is TGTGCCCGTGACAGACTGGGGGATTCTTTGACAGCACAACTCTTCTTT. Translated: CARDRLGDSLTAQLFF.

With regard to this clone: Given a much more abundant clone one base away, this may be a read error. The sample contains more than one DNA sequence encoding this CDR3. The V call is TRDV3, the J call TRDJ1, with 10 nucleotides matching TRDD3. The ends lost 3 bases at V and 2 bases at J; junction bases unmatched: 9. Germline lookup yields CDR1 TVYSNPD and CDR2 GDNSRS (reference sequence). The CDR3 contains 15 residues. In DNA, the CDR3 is TGTGCCTTCCCGACTGGGGGATCCTATACCGATAAACTCATCTTT. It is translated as CAFPTGGSYTDKLIF.

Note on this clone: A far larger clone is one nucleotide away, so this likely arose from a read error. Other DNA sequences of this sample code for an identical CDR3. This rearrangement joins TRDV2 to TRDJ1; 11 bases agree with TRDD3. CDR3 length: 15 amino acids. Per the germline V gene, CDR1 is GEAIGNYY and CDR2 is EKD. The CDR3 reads CACDTVGGYADKLIF. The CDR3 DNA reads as TGCGCCTGTGACACCGTTGGGGGATACGCCGATAAACTCATCTTT.

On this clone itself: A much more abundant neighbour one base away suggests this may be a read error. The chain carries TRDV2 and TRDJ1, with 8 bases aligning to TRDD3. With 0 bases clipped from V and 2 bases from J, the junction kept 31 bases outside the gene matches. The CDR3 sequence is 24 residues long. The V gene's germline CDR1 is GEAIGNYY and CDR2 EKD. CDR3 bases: TGTGCCTGTGACACCGTGAGGGGACTGCCCTTACTGAGGGATACGCATAAGGGGACCGATAAACTCATCTTT. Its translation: CACDTVRGLPLLRDTHKGTDKLIF.